This TCR beta chain was sequenced for a study of blood T cell repertoires in COVID-19. Study context: Both acute and convalescent COVID-19 samples were obtained from the United States, Italy and Spain. Sources were T cells, B-cell-depleted T cells, or PBMCs; the material itself was cDNA or gDNA.

This CDR3 contains 17 residues. The authors' processing: Nucleated cell counts were estimated from reference gene primer amplification. The table came from immunoSEQ multiplex PCR; TCRdb's copy has only in-frame clones and leaves some out. That table supplies the V and J calls and clone size; D and trimming were determined from the DNA. The sample holds about 180,000 clones; around 85% are singletons and the top ten take around 9.9%. The chain employs TRBV7-5 and TRBJ2-6; the D call TRBD1 from the table was never checked on the DNA. TRBV7-5 is shown as a pseudogene. The clonotype originates from a human donor with active or convalescent COVID-19. The donor label of this sample is uncertain. The sample was peripheral blood. The CDR3 bases are TGTGTCAGAAGCTGGACAGACTACCCCTCTGGGGCCAACGTCCTGACTTTC. It yields the protein CVRSWTDYPSGANVLTF.